This record concerns one T cell receptor beta chain sequence. The sample holds a few counts of this clone. Its antigen has not been determined. Per-base quality was not reported, and no clone a single base away is much larger than it. The data belong to a study of blood T cell repertoires in COVID-19 (dated by TCRdb to the early 2020s). Some background on the complete study: Samples from collaborators originated in the United States, Italy and Spain and spanned both the acute and convalescent phases of COVID-19. Subjects who had been exposed to COVID-19, were actively infected with it, or had recovered from it provided the deeply sampled blood TCRbeta repertoires that made up the dataset. The prospective study material was composed of cDNA or gDNA derived from T cells, B-cell-depleted T cells, or PBMCs. Where available, HLA class I and class II types were taken from metadata supplied by the sample provider and were not determined by assay-based typing. Nearly every sample came with metadata listing a de-identified subject ID, COVID-19 status, age in years and sex. A freely available public database, intended as a resource for researchers studying the immune response to SARS-CoV-2, is where the repertoires were released. The samples were drawn from two sources: the first 160 participants of the ongoing ImmuneRACE study, and fewer than 1,500 subjects contributed by 6 global collaborators.

Collaborating institutions collected whole blood in K2EDTA tubes following their own protocols. For TCRbeta analysis, collaborators shipped samples as frozen whole blood, isolated PBMCs, or DNA extracted from either of those sample types. What the work shows at the level of the full study, not this receptor alone: The amount of clinical and demographic metadata varied by source and participant and was provided uncurated.

TCRbeta CDR3 regions were amplified from genomic DNA by means of the immunoSEQ Assay, a bias-controlled multiplex PCR. As for the original processing: Within the assay, amplification of reference gene primers was used to estimate how many nucleated cells each sample contained. To quantify the absolute abundance of each unique TCRbeta CDR3 rearrangement, sequence reads were collapsed and filtered. Productive Simpson clonality was computed per sample as the square root of Simpson's diversity index over productive rearrangements. The table was pulled from immuneACCESS by TCRdb, which kept in-frame rearrangements only. Such tables lose some clones; where checked, under half of the loss comes from unresolved V genes, and the rest has no known cause. D and trimming were read from the DNA, whereas the V and J calls and clone size are those reported in that table. Within this sample are about 160,000 clones, with approximately 80% of them counted one time only. The ten largest clonotypes hold approximately 15% of the sample.

CDR1 is given as GTSNPN and CDR2 as SVGIG, both from the germline V gene (reference sequence). The CDR3, cysteine through phenylalanine, is 14 amino acids long. Only the CDR3 region is kept as DNA, spanning 42 bases read in frame from base 1. V is pruned by 2 bases and J by 3 bases, leaving 3 bases of the junction without a gene match. The origin of this receptor is an elderly woman with acute or convalescent COVID-19. Recombination joined TRBV30 with TRBJ2-3, and TRBD1 matches 9 of the central bases. Sequenced material: peripheral blood. In nucleotides, the sequence is TGTGCCTGGAGTCGCGGGACAGGGACAGATACGCAGTATTTT. Its protein reads: CAWSRGTGTDTQYF.